The 8 T cell receptor beta chains below all came from one sample that was sequenced in a study of early T cells in non-severe SARS-CoV-2 infection. From the 5' RACE reads, TCRdb called clonotypes with MiXCR, one entry per CDR3 protein. The repertoire holds roughly 100,000 distinct CDR3 sequences, with approximately 12% as singletons. The material sequenced was whole blood, taken at baseline. The receptors come from an adult who was a healthcare worker with PCR-confirmed SARS-CoV-2 infection or an uninfected control (not recorded which).

The chain couples TRBV20-1 to TRBJ2-7; TRBD2 might be the D (5 bases). V was trimmed by 5 bases and J by 2 bases, leaving 13 bases between them. The germline CDR1 and CDR2 sequences are DFQATT and SNEGSKA (reference sequence). This CDR3 comprises 13 residues. The CDR3 protein is CSAPGESTYEQYF. The CDR3 DNA reads TGCAGTGCTCCTGGGGAGTCCACCTACGAGCAGTACTTC.

This clonotype has a handful of counts. The CDR3 DNA reads as TGTGCCAGCAGCTCCCAAGGAGTAGTTACGGGGAATGAGCAGTTCTTC. As protein: CASSSQGVVTGNEQFF. The rearrangement links TRBV7-6 to TRBJ2-1; a weak D match, TRBD2 (5 bases). CDR1 is SGHVS and CDR2 is FNYEAQ in the germline V gene. This CDR3 is built from 16 residues. The ends were cut back, 4 bases at V and 7 bases at J, with 20 bases in the middle.

The gene calls are TRBV27 and TRBJ2-3; D is unresolved. Germline CDR1 MNHEY, CDR2 SMNVEV (reference sequence). This CDR3 region has 14 residues. With 2 bases removed from V and 2 bases from J, the gap between germline ends came to 8 bases. The CDR3 DNA is TGTGCCAGCAGTTTAGCGGAGCCCACAGATACGCAGTATTTT. It encodes CASSLAEPTDTQYF.

This clonotype was recorded many times. At one of its ends the junction is not consistent with the germline gene, which may arise from a read error. The CDR3: CASSSTSGRAFIF. The CDR3 DNA is TGTGCCAGTAGTTCGACTAGCGGGAGGGCCTTTATCTTC. The rearrangement joins TRBV19 to TRBJ2-1; 14 bases agree with TRBD2. Germline values: CDR1 LNHDA, CDR2 SQIVND (reference sequence). The CDR3 is made up of 13 amino acids.

This clonotype was observed a few times. The CDR3 protein is CASSLAPVTSGYTGELFF. In DNA, the CDR3 is TGCGCCAGCAGCTTGGCCCCAGTGACTAGCGGGTACACCGGGGAGCTGTTTTTT. The chain recombines TRBV5-1 with TRBJ2-2; TRBD2 matches at 10 bases. Trimming at V came to 0 bases and at J to 3 bases, leaving 8 bases not matched to a gene. Per germline, CDR1 SGHRS and CDR2 YFSETQ. The CDR3 runs to 18 residues.

The table lists this clonotype with a few counts. The chain employs TRBV29-1 and TRBJ2-1, with 10 bases matching TRBD1. Trimming at V came to 7 bases and at J to 8 bases, leaving 8 bases not matched to a gene. CDR1 SQVTM and CDR2 ANQGSEA come from the germline V gene. The CDR3 consists of 13 residues. The CDR3 reads CSASRDRGHEQFF. The DNA for the CDR3 is TGCAGCGCTAGCCGGGACAGGGGCCATGAGCAGTTCTTC.

This chain links TRBV3-2 with TRBJ2-2; TRBD2, the table's D call, was not compared with the DNA. TRBV3-2 is annotated as a pseudogene. This CDR3 region has 16 residues. CDR3 DNA: TGTGCCAGCAGCGCCCCTAGCGGGATGAACACCGGGGAGCTGTTTTTT. Translated, it gives CASSAPSGMNTGELFF.

V gene TRBV2 combines with J gene TRBJ2-6, with 10 bases identical to TRBD1. The CDR3 is 19 amino acids. Losses at the gene ends were 4 bases for V and 2 bases for J; bases not matched to a gene: 11. Per germline, CDR1 SNHLY and CDR2 FYNNEI. CDR3 coding DNA: TGTGCCAGCAGTGGAGAGACAGGGGGCGCCTTGGCTGGGGCCAACGTCCTGACTTTC. Amino acid sequence: CASSGETGGALAGANVLTF.